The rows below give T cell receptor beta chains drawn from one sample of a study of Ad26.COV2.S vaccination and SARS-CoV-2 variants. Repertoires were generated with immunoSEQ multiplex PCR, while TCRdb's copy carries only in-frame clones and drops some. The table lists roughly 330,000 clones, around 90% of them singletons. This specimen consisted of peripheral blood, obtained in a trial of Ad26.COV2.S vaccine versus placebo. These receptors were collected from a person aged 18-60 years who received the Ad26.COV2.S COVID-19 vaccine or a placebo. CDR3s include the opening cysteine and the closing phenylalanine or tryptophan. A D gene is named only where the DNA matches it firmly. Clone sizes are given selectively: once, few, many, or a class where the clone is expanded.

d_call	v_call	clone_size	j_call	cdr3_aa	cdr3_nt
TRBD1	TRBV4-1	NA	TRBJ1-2	CASSVTGTGGYGYTF	TGCGCCAGCAGCGTCACCGGGACAGGGGGCTATGGCTACACCTTC
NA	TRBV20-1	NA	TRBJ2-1	CSARVNEQFF	TGCAGTGCTAGAGTAAATGAGCAGTTCTTC
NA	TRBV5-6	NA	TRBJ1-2	CASSFSQDSLSYTF	TGTGCCAGCAGCTTTTCCCAGGACAGTTTATCCTACACCTTC
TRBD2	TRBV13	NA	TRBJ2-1	CASSLGGLAGGTFWGDEQFF	TGTGCCAGCAGCTTAGGAGGACTAGCGGGGGGCACTTTTTGGGGCGATGAGCAGTTCTTC
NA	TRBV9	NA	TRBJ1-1	CASSAYVGPGNTEAFF	TGTGCCAGCAGCGCCTATGTAGGCCCAGGGAACACTGAAGCTTTCTTT
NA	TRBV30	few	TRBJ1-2	CARGGNYGYTF	TGTGCCAGGGGAGGCAACTATGGCTACACCTTC
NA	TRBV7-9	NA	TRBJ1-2	CASSLAWPQNYGYTF	TGTGCCAGCAGCTTAGCGTGGCCGCAGAACTATGGCTACACCTTC
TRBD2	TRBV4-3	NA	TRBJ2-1	CASSQEFLAGGPNEQFF	TGCGCCAGCAGCCAAGAGTTCCTAGCGGGGGGGCCCAATGAGCAGTTCTTC
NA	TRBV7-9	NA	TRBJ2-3	CASSSTSYSTDTQYF	TGTGCCAGCAGCTCGACTAGTTATTCCACAGATACGCAGTATTTT
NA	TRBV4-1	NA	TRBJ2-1	CASSQGIRAGVGNEQFF	TGCGCCAGCAGCCAAGGTATCAGGGCAGGGGTTGGGAATGAGCAGTTCTTC
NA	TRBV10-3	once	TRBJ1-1	CASSGNTEAFF	TGTGCCAGCAGTGGGAACACTGAAGCTTTCTTT
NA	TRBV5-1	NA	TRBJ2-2	CASSFGSPPELFF	TGCGCCAGCAGCTTCGGCAGTCCCCCGGAGCTGTTTTTT